The sample holds a few counts of the clone carrying this T cell receptor beta chain. The antigen is unknown. This entry is derived from a study of blood T cells in healthy people across ages. Study observations and caveats: PBMCs left unsorted prevented a conclusive naive versus antigen-experienced comparison. The study found more naive CD4+ cells and higher diversity in long-lived than aged donors. Among T cells, TCR beta diversity per million cells dropped roughly linearly as age rose.

Sample-barcoded 5' priming and a J-beta primer mix drove a second PCR of roughly 7 to 11 cycles. MiXCR, applied by TCRdb to the 5' RACE reads, yields one record per CDR3 protein. The sample contains around 970,000 distinct CDR3 sequences, roughly 51% of which appear only once. In terms of origin and age, donors were healthy Caucasian individuals from Russia aged roughly 6 to 100. Sequencing was performed on blood. This TCR came from a woman aged 55-69 years in good health.

The chain's CDR3 is CCGTGSGANVLTF. The DNA of the CDR3 is TGTTGCGGGACAGGGTCTGGGGCCAACGTCCTGACTTTC. This chain uses TRBV19 with TRBJ2-6, with 9 bases identical to TRBD1. This CDR3 is 13 amino acids long. Germline V CDR1 and CDR2: LNHDA, SQIVND (reference sequence).